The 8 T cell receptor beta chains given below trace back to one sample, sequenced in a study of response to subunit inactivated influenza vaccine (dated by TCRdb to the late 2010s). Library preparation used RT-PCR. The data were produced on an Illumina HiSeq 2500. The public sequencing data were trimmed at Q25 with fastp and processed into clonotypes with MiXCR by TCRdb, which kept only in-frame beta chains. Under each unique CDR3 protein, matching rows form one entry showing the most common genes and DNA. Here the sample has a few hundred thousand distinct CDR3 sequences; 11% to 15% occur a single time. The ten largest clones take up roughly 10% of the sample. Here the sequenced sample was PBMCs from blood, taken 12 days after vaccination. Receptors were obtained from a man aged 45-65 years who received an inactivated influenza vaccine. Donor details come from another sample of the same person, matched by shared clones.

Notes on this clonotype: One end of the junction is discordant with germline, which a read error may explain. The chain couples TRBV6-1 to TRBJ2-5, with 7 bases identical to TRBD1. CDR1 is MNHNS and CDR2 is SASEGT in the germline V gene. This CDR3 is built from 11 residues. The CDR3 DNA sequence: TGTGCCAGCAGTGACCGGGACAGAGCCAACTTC. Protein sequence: CASSDRDRANF.

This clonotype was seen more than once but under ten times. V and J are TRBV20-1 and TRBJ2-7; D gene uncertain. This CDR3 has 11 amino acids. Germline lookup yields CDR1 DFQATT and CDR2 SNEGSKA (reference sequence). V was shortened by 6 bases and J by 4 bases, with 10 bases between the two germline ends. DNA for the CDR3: TGCAGTGCCAGACTGCGGTACGAGCAGTACTTC. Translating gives CSARLRYEQYF.

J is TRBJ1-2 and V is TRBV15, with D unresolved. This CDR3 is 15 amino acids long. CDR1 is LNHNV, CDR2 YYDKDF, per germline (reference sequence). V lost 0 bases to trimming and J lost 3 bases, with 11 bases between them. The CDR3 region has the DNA TGTGCCACCAGCAGAGAACAGCCTAGGGACTATGGCTACACCTTC. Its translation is CATSREQPRDYGYTF.

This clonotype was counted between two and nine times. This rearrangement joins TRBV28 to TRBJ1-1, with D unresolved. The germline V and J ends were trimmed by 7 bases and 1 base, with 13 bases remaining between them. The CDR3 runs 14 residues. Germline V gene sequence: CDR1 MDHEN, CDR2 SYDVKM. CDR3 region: CASTPWRENTEAFF. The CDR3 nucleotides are TGTGCCAGCACCCCGTGGAGGGAGAACACTGAAGCTTTCTTT.

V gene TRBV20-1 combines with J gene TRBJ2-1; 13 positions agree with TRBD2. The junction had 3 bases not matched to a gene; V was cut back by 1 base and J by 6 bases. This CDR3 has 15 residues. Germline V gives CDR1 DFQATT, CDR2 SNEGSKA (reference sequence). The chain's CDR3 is CSARAGLAGFNEQFF. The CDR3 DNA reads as TGCAGTGCTAGAGCGGGACTAGCGGGATTCAATGAGCAGTTCTTC.

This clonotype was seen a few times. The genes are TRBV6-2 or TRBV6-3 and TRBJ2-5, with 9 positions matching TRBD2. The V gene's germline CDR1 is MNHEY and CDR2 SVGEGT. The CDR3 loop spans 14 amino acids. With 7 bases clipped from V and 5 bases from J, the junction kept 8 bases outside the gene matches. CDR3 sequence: CASIYAAGGETQYF. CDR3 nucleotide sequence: TGTGCCAGCATTTATGCAGCGGGAGGCGAGACCCAGTACTTC.

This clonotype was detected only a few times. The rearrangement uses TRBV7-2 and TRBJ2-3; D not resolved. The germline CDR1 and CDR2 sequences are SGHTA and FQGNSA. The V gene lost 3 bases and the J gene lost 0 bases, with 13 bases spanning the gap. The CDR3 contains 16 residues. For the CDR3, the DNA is TGTGCCAGCAGCTTCCTTTGGAGACTTAGCACAGATACGCAGTATTTT. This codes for CASSFLWRLSTDTQYF. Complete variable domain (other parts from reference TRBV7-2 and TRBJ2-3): GAGVSQSPSNKVTEKGKDVELRCDPISGHTALYWYRQSLGQGLEFLIYFQGNSAPDKSGLPSDRFSAERTGGSVSTLTIQRTQQEDSAVYLCASSFLWRLSTDTQYFGPGTRLTVL.

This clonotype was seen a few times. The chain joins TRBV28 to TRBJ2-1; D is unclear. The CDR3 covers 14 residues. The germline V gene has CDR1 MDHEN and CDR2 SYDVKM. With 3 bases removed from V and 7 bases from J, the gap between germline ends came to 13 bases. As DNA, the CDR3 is TGTGCCAGCAGTTTTTTAGGGTATGGGAATGAGCAGTTCTTC. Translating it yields CASSFLGYGNEQFF.